Shown below are 20 T cell receptor beta chains from a single sample sequenced in a study of monozygotic twins with inflammatory bowel disease. TCRdb re-called the 5' RACE reads; one entry per CDR3 protein, DNA not given. Its table records approximately 400,000 distinct CDR3 sequences. The specimen was blood. The receptors shown here come from a human donor with ulcerative colitis or Crohn's disease, or a healthy co-twin of an affected twin (not recorded which).

V is TRBV5-6 and J is TRBJ1-6; TCRdb's assignment of TRBD1 cannot be checked, as there is no DNA. The CDR3 covers 15 residues. The germline gives CDR1 SGHDT, CDR2 YYEEEE. CDR3 amino acids: CASSLSAPGNSPLHF.

The chain links TRBV6-5 to TRBJ2-1. The CDR3 extends over 11 amino acids. The germline V gene has CDR1 MNHEY and CDR2 SVGAGI. The CDR3 protein is CASSYFDAQFF.

The chain couples TRBV7-6 to TRBJ2-1; TCRdb outputs TRBD1, but without DNA this stays unchecked. The CDR3 extends over 15 amino acids. The germline gives CDR1 SGHVS, CDR2 FNYEAQ. CDR3 region: CASSSVRGLSNEQFF.

The V and J genes are TRBV3-1 and TRBJ1-2; TCRdb picks TRBD1, but there is no DNA to check that call. Germline assignment: CDR1 LGHDT and CDR2 YNNKEL (reference sequence). CDR3 length equals 16 residues. The CDR3 here is CASSQVGDRGNYGYTF.

The chain joins TRBV10-3 to TRBJ2-2; TCRdb picks TRBD1, but there is no DNA to check that call. The V gene's germline CDR1 is ENHRY and CDR2 SYGVKD. The CDR3 contains 15 residues. The CDR3 spells CAIRPGRLNSGELFF.

The chain couples TRBV30 to TRBJ1-2; there is no DNA to check the TCRdb D call of TRBD1. The CDR3 has 13 amino acids. In germline, CDR1 is GTSNPN, CDR2 SVGIG (reference sequence). The CDR3 loop is CAQSGPGGRGYTF.

The V call is TRBV6-2 or TRBV6-3, the J call TRBJ1-5. Germline-derived CDR1 and CDR2 are MNHEY and SVGEGT. CDR3 size: 13 residues. CDR3 sequence reads: CASSYIGNQPQHF.

The chain uses TRBV24-1 and TRBJ2-1; without DNA, the TCRdb call of TRBD2 cannot be checked. This CDR3 region has 14 residues. Germline values: CDR1 KGHDR, CDR2 SFDVKD. CDR3 loop: CATSDYAGGNEQFF.

The rearrangement links TRBV7-2 to TRBJ2-7. CDR1 and CDR2 (germline): SGHTA, FQGNSA. This CDR3 comprises 17 residues. CDR3 region: CASSLLFTQQSSYEQYF.

The chain couples TRBV24-1 to TRBJ2-1; TCRdb reports TRBD1, a call that lacks DNA to check it against. This CDR3 is 19 amino acids long. The V gene's germline CDR1 is KGHDR and CDR2 SFDVKD. The CDR3 here is CATSDLPGERDTSYNEQFF.

CDR3 protein: CASSPSAGGPSYEQYF. The V gene is TRBV7-2, the J gene TRBJ2-7; TCRdb proposes TRBD2, but this gene call is untestable without DNA. This CDR3 has 16 residues. Germline assignment: CDR1 SGHTA and CDR2 FQGNSA.

The V call is TRBV4-1, the J call TRBJ2-7; the D call of TRBD2 rests on TCRdb alone, since no DNA is present to check it. This CDR3 spans 16 amino acids. Germline assignment: CDR1 MGHRA and CDR2 YSYEKL. CDR3 residues: CASSQDYAGRAYEQYF.

This chain connects TRBV7-9 to TRBJ1-3; TCRdb picks TRBD1, but there is no DNA to check that call. The length of the CDR3 is 15 residues. Germline V lookup: CDR1 SEHNR, CDR2 FQNEAQ (reference sequence). CDR3 amino acids: CASSITGAPGNTIYF.

V is TRBV7-9 and J is TRBJ2-5. This CDR3 spans 11 amino acids. Germline loops: CDR1 SEHNR, CDR2 FQNEAQ (reference sequence). CDR3 protein: CASSLEGTQYF. Drawing the rest from reference TRBV7-9 and TRBJ2-5, the complete variable domain is DTGVSQNPRHKITKRGQNVTFRCDPISEHNRLYWYRQTLGQGPEFLTYFQNEAQLEKSRLLSDRFSAERPKGSFSTLEIQRTEQGDSAMYLCASSLEGTQYFGPGTRLLVL.

The rearrangement joins TRBV6-2 or TRBV6-3 to TRBJ1-1. This CDR3 comprises 14 residues. Germline assignment: CDR1 MNHEY and CDR2 SVGEGT. This CDR3 reads CASSYSVGRTEAFF.

This chain joins TRBV6-2 or TRBV6-3 and TRBJ1-6. Germline V gene lookup returns CDR1 MNHEY and CDR2 SVGEGT. The CDR3 consists of 17 residues. CDR3 amino acids: CASSQSPAAVKDSPLHF.

The CDR3 spells CASSLGVMETEAFF. The chain uses TRBV5-4 and TRBJ1-1. The CDR3 spans 14 residues. From germline, CDR1 is SGHNT and CDR2 YYREEE (reference sequence).

The rearrangement links TRBV9 to TRBJ2-4. This CDR3 has 15 amino acids. CDR1 and CDR2 (germline): SGDLS, YYNGEE. The CDR3 spells CASSVEGLAKNIQYF.

This chain connects TRBV11-2 to TRBJ1-2; the D call of TRBD1 rests on TCRdb alone, since no DNA is present to check it. This CDR3 contains 14 residues. CDR1 and CDR2 (germline): SGHAT, FQNNGV. CDR3 protein: CASSPPWGVYGYTF.

This CDR3 is CASSTRDQGRAFF. J is TRBJ1-1 and V is TRBV6-6; the TRBD1 assignment by TCRdb is unverifiable without DNA. The germline V gene has CDR1 MNHNY and CDR2 SVGAGI (reference sequence). The CDR3 sequence is 13 residues long.